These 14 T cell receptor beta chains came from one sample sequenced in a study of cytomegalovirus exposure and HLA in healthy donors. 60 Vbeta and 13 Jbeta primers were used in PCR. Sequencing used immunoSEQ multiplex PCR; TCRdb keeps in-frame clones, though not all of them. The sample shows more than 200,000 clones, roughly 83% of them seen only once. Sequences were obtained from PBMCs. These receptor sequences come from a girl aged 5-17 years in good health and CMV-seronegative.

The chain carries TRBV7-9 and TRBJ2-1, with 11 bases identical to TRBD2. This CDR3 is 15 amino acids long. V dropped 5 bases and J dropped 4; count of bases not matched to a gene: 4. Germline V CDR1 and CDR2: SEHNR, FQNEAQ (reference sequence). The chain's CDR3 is CASSPGLAVYNEQFF. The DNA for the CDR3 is TGTGCCAGCAGCCCGGGACTAGCGGTTTACAATGAGCAGTTCTTC.

Here the CDR3 DNA reads TGTGCCAGCAATCAGGGTGAGCGCAATCAGCCCCAGCATTTT. Its protein is CASNQGERNQPQHF. V is TRBV2 and J is TRBJ1-5; D may be TRBD1 (5 bases). This CDR3 contains 14 residues. In germline, CDR1 is SNHLY, CDR2 FYNNEI. V was pared by 7 bases and J by 2 bases, with 12 bases between.

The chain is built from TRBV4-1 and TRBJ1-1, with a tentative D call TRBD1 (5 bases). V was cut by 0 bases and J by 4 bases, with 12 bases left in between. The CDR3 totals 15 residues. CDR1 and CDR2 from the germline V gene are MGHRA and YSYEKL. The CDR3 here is CASSQEGYRGTEAFF. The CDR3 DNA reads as TGCGCCAGCAGCCAAGAGGGGTATAGGGGCACTGAAGCTTTCTTT.

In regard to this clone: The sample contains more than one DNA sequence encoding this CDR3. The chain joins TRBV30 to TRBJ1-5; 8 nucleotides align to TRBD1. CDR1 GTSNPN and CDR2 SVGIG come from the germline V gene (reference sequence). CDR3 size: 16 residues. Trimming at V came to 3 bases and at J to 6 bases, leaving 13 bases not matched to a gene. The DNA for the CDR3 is TGTGCCTGGAGCACGCATGGACAGGGTCTGGGTCAGCCCCAGCATTTT. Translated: CAWSTHGQGLGQPQHF.

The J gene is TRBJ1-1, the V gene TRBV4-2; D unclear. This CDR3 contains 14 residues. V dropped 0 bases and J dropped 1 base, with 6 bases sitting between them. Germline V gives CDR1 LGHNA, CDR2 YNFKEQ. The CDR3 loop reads CASSQDIRNTEAFF. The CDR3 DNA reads TGTGCCAGCAGCCAAGATATTAGGAACACTGAAGCTTTCTTT.

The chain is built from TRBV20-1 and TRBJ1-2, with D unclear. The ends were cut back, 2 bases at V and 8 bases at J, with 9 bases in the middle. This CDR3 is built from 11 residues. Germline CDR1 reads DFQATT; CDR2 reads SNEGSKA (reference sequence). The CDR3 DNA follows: TGCAGTGCTAGATGGGAGTCGGGCTACACCTTC. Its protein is CSARWESGYTF.

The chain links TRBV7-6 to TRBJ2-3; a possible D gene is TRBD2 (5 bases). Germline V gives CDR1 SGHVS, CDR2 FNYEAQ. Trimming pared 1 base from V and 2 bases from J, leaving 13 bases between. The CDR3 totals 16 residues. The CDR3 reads CASSLEDGGDTDTQYF. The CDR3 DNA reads TGTGCCAGCAGCTTAGAGGACGGAGGTGACACAGATACGCAGTATTTT.

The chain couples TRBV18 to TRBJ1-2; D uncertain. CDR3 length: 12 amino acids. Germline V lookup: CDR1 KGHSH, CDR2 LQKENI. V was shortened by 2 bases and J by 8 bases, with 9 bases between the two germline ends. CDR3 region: CASSPGNGGYTF. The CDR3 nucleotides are TGTGCCAGCTCACCAGGCAACGGGGGCTACACCTTC.

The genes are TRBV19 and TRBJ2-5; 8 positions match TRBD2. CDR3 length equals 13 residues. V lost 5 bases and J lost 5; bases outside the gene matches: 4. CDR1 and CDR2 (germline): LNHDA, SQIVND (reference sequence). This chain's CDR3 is CASSLGLGETQYF. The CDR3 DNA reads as TGTGCCAGTAGTTTGGGACTAGGGGAGACCCAGTACTTC.

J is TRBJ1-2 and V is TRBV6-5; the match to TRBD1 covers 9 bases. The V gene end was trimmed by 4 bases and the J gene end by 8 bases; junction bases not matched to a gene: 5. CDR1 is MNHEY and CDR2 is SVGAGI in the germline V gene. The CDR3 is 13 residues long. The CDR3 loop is CASSFRDRDGYTF. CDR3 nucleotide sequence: TGTGCCAGCAGTTTCCGGGACAGGGACGGCTACACCTTC.

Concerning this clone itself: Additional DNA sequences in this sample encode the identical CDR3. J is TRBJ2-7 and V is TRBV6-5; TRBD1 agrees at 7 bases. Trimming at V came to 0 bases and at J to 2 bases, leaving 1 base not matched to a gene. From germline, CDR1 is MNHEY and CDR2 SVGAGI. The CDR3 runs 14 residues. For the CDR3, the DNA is TGTGCCAGCAGTTACTCTACAGGGGCCTACGAGCAGTACTTC. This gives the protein CASSYSTGAYEQYF.

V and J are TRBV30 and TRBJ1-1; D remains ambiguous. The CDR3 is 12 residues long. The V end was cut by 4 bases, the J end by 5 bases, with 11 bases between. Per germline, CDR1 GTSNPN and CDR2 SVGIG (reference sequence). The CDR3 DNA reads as TGTGCCTGGAAAAGGGCGGGGACTGAAGCTTTCTTT. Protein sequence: CAWKRAGTEAFF.

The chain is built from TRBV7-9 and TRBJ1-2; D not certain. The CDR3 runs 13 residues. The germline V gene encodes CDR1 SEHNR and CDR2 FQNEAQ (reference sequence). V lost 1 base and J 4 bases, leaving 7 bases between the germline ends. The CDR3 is CASSLESSYGYTF. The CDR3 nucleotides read TGTGCCAGCAGCTTAGAGAGCTCCTATGGCTACACCTTC.

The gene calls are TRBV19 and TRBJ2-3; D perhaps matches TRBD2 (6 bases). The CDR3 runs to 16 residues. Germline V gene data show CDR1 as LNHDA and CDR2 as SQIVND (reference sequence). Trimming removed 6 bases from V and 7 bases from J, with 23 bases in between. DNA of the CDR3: TGTGCCAGTAGAACGGGACTGGAGTCAAACTTCTATACGCAGTATTTT. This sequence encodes CASRTGLESNFYTQYF.